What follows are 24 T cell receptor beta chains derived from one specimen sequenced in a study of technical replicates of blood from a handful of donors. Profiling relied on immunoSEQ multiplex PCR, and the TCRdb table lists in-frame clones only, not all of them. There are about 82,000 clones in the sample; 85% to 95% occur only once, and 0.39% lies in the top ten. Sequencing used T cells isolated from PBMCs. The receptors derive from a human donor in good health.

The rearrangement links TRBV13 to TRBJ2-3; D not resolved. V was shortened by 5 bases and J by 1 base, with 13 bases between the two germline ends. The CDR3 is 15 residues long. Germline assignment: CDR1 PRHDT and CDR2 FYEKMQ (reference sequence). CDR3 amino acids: CASSRGLYGTDTQYF. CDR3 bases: TGTGCCAGCAGCCGCGGCCTTTACGGCACAGATACGCAGTATTTT.

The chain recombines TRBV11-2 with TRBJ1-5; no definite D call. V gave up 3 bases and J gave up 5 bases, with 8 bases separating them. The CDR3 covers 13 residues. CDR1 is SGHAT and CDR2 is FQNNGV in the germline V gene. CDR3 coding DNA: TGTGCCAGCAGCTTCAACGGGGATCAGCCCCAGCATTTT. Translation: CASSFNGDQPQHF. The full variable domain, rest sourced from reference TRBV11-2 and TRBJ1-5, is EAGVAQSPRYKIIEKRQSVAFWCNPISGHATLYWYQQILGQGPKLLIQFQNNGVVDDSQLPKDRFSAERLKGVDSTLKIQPAKLEDSAVYLCASSFNGDQPQHFGDGTRLSIL.

The CDR3 DNA reads TGTGCCAGCAGCTTAGGACTCTCCTACGAGCAGTACTTC. Amino acids: CASSLGLSYEQYF. This chain connects TRBV7-8 to TRBJ2-7; D uncertain. Germline V gene lookup returns CDR1 SGHVS and CDR2 FQNEAQ. The length of the CDR3 is 13 residues. Trimming stripped 1 base from V and 0 bases from J, with 4 bases between.

The CDR3 sequence is CASLGQEKYEQYF. In nucleotides, the CDR3 is TGTGCCAGCCTCGGACAGGAAAAATACGAGCAGTACTTC. This chain uses TRBV28 with TRBJ2-7; 7 nucleotides align to TRBD1. CDR1 is MDHEN, CDR2 SYDVKM, per germline. The CDR3 is made up of 13 amino acids. After removal of 8 bases from V and 4 bases from J, the junction contained 8 bases not matched to a gene.

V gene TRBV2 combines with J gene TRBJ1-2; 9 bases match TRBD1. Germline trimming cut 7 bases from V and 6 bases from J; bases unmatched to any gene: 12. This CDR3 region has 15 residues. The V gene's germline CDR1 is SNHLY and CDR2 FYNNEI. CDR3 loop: CASNLQGADRDGYTF. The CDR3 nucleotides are TGTGCCAGCAACCTACAGGGGGCAGACCGGGATGGCTACACCTTC.

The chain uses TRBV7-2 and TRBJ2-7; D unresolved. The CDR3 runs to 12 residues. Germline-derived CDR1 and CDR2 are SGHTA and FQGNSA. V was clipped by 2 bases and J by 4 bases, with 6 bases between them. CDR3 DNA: TGTGCCAGCAGCTTAACAGAATACGAGCAGTACTTC. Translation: CASSLTEYEQYF.

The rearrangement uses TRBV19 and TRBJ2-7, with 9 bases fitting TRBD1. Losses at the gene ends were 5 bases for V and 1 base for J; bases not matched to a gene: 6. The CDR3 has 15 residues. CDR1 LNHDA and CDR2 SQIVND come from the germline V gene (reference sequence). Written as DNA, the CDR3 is TGTGCCAGTAGTCCGGCCGGGACAGGGTCCTACGAGCAGTACTTC. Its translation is CASSPAGTGSYEQYF.

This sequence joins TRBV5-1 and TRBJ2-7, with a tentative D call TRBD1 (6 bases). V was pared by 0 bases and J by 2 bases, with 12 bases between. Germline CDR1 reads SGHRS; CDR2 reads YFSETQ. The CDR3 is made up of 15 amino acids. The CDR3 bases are TGCGCCAGCAGCTTGGCAGGGGACGTCACCTACGAGCAGTACTTC. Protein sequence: CASSLAGDVTYEQYF.

The DNA of the CDR3 is TGTGCCAGTAGTCCGGGACAAGTTGCAACTAATGAAAAACTGTTTTTT. Its translation: CASSPGQVATNEKLFF. This rearrangement joins TRBV19 to TRBJ1-4; possibly TRBD1 for D (6 bases). The CDR3 has 16 residues. V was cut by 5 bases and J by 0 bases, with 13 bases left in between. Per germline, CDR1 LNHDA and CDR2 SQIVND (reference sequence).

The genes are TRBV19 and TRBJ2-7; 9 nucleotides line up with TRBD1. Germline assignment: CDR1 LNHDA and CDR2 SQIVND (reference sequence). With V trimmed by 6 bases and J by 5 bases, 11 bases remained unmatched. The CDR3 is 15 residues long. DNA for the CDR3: TGTGCCAGTAGCCGACTCCGGGACAGGGAAAACGAGCAGTACTTC. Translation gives CASSRLRDRENEQYF.

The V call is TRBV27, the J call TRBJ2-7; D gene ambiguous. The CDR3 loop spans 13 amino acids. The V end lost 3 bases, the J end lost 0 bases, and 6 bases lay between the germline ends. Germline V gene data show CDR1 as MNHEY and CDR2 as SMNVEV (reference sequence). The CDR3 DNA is TGTGCCAGCAGTTTCTCGGTCTCCTACGAGCAGTACTTC. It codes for CASSFSVSYEQYF.

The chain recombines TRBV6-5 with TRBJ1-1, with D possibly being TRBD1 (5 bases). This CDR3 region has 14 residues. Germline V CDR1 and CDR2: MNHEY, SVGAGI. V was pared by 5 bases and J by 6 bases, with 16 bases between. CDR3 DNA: TGTGCCAGCAGTAGGGACTTCTTCCAACCTGAAGCTTTCTTT. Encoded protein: CASSRDFFQPEAFF.

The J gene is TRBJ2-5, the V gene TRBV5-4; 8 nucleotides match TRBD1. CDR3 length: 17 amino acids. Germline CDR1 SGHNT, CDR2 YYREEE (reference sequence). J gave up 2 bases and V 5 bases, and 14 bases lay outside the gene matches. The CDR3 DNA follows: TGTGCCAGCAGTAGCGGACAGGGTAGCGGAGTTCAAGAGACCCAGTACTTC. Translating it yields CASSSGQGSGVQETQYF.

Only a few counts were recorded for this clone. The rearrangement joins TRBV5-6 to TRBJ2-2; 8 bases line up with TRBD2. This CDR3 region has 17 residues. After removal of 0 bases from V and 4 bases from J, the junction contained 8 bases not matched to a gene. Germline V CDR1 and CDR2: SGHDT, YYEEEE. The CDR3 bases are TGTGCCAGCAGCTTGGGCTTTCGGGGGGGATTCACCGGGGAGCTGTTTTTT. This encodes CASSLGFRGGFTGELFF.

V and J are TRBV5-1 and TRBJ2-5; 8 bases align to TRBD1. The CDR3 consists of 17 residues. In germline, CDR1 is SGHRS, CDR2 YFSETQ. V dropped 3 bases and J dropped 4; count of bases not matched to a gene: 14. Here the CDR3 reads CASSWAGTGVFGETQYF. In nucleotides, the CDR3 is TGCGCCAGCAGCTGGGCCGGGACAGGAGTATTTGGAGAGACCCAGTACTTC.

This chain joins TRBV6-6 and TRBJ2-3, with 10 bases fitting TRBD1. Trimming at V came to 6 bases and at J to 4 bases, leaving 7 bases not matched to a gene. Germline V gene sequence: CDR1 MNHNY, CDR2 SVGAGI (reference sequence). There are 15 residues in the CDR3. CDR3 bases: TGTGCCAGCAGGGCCGGGACAGGGGCACCAGATACGCAGTATTTT. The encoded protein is CASRAGTGAPDTQYF.

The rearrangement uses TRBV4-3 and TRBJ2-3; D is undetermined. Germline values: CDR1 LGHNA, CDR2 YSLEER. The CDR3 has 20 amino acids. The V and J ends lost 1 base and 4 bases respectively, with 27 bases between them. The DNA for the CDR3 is TGCGCCAGCAGCCAAGGACTTTCCCGGAAGCCAACCCATCAAGCAGATACGCAGTATTTT. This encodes CASSQGLSRKPTHQADTQYF.

The CDR3 spells CASSSLAGVVEQFF. In nucleotides, the CDR3 is TGTGCCAGCAGCTCTCTAGCGGGAGTAGTTGAGCAGTTCTTC. The chain couples TRBV9 to TRBJ2-1; 10 nucleotides agree with TRBD2. The V gene end was trimmed by 4 bases and the J gene end by 9 bases; junction bases not matched to a gene: 7. Germline CDR1 is SGDLS and CDR2 is YYNGEE. CDR3 size: 14 residues.

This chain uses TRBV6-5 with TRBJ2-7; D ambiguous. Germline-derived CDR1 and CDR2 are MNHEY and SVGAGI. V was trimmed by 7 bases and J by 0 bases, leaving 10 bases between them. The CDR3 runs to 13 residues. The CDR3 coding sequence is TGTGCCAGCACAGACATGAGCTCCTACGAGCAGTACTTC. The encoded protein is CASTDMSSYEQYF.

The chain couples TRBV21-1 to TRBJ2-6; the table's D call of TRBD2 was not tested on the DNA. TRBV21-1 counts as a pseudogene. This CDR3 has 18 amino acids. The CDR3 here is CASSNVPSGIPGANVLTF. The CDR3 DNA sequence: TGTGCCAGCAGCAATGTTCCTAGCGGGATTCCTGGGGCCAACGTCCTGACTTTC.

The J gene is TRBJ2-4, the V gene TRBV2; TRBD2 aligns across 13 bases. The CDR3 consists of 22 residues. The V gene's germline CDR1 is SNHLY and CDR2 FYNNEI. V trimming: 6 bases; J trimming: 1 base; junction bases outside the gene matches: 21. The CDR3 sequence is CASSGREAGTSGKREAKNIQYF. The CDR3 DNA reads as TGTGCCAGCAGCGGCCGCGAAGCCGGGACTAGCGGGAAAAGAGAGGCCAAAAACATTCAGTACTTC.

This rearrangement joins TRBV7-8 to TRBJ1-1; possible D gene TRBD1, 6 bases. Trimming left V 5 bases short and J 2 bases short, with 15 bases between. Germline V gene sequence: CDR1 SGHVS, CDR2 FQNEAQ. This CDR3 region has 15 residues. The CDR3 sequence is CASSPLRTANTEAFF. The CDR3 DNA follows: TGTGCCAGCAGCCCCCTCCGGACAGCCAACACTGAAGCTTTCTTT.

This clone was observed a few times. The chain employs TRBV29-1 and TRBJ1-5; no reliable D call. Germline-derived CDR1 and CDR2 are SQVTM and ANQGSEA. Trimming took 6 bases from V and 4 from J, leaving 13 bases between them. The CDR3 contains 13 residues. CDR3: CSVEEVSNQPQHF. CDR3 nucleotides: TGCAGCGTAGAGGAAGTTTCTAATCAGCCCCAGCATTTT.

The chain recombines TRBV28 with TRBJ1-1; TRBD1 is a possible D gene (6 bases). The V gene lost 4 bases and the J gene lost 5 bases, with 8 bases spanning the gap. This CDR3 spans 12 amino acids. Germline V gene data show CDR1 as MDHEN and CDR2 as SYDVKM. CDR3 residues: CASSSGQTEAFF. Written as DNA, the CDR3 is TGTGCCAGCAGTTCGGGACAAACTGAAGCTTTCTTT.